This TCR beta chain was sequenced in a study of beta chain features in type 1 diabetes. Expressed TCRB transcripts were sequenced, since all the RNA that had been isolated was reverse transcribed. The method was immunoSEQ multiplex PCR; TCRdb's version includes in-frame clones alone and lacks a portion of them. The table records about 900,000 clones, roughly 15% of them present only once. This clone was seen only a few times. V was pared by 6 bases and J by 1 base, with 3 bases of the junction left unmatched. The germline CDR1 and CDR2 sequences are PRHDT and FYEKMQ (reference sequence). There are 14 residues in the CDR3.

The sequenced material came from naive CD4+ T cells from blood. The genes are TRBV13 and TRBJ2-7; TRBD1 matches 10 bases. This clonotype originated in a woman between 18 and 29 years old in good health. CDR3 bases: TGTGCCAGCAGACGGACAGGGGGGTCCTACGAGCAGTACTTC. Translation gives CASRRTGGSYEQYF.